This is a list of T cell receptor beta chains from one sample in a study of blood T cell repertoires in COVID-19. The method was immunoSEQ multiplex PCR; TCRdb's version includes in-frame clones alone and lacks a portion of them. The repertoire holds about 170,000 clones, with about 80% as singletons. Material for sequencing was peripheral blood. Every receptor here comes from a man in his sixties or seventies with active or convalescent COVID-19. Both conserved end residues are part of each CDR3. Fields, in order: clone size, D gene, V gene, J gene, CDR3 length, CDR3 protein, CDR3 DNA. The D gene is left open where the match is weak. Part of the rows lack a size; the others show once, few, many or a class for expanded clones.

>-|TRBD1|TRBV7-2|TRBJ1-1|15
CASSLGHRGGTEAFF
TGTGCCAGCAGCTTAGGGCACAGGGGGGGCACTGAAGCTTTCTTT
>-|-|TRBV7-2|TRBJ1-2|14
CASTGSQGSYGYTF
TGTGCCAGCACCGGGTCGCAGGGCTCCTATGGCTACACCTTC
>-|TRBD1|TRBV30|TRBJ1-4|13
CACIGTEEEKLFF
TGTGCCTGCATCGGGACAGAAGAGGAAAAACTGTTTTTT
>-|TRBD2|TRBV11-3|TRBJ2-3|14
CASSLRRESDTQYF
TGTGCCAGCAGCTTAAGGCGGGAGTCTGATACGCAGTATTTT
>-|-|TRBV19|TRBJ2-3|14
CASTRQGRLDTQYF
TGTGCCAGTACGAGGCAGGGTCGGTTAGATACGCAGTATTTT
>-|-|TRBV12-3/TRBV12-4|TRBJ1-6|13
CASSSQGGSPLHF
TGTGCCAGCAGTTCACAGGGCGGGTCACCCCTCCACTTT
>-|-|TRBV5-1|TRBJ2-5|13
CASSFGAEETQYF
TGCGCCAGCAGCTTTGGGGCGGAAGAGACCCAGTACTTC
>once|-|TRBV4-2|TRBJ1-4|15
CASSQDGQYNEKLFF
TGTGCCAGCAGCCAAGATGGCCAGTATAATGAAAAACTGTTTTTT
>-|TRBD1|TRBV7-6|TRBJ2-7|15
CASSLPGQGPYEQYF
TGTGCCAGCAGCTTACCGGGACAGGGTCCCTACGAGCAGTACTTC
>-|-|TRBV2|TRBJ1-5|17
CASRALGATASNQPQHF
TGTGCCAGCAGGGCCCTGGGGGCTACAGCTAGCAATCAGCCCCAGCATTTT
>-|-|TRBV24-1|TRBJ2-5|14
CATSDFVDQETQYF
TGTGCCACCAGTGATTTCGTAGACCAAGAGACCCAGTACTTC
>-|TRBD2|TRBV2|TRBJ2-5|15
CASSETASGSGTQYF
TGTGCCAGCAGTGAAACGGCTAGCGGGAGCGGGACCCAGTACTTC
>-|TRBD2|TRBV6-2/TRBV6-3|TRBJ2-1|14
CASSETSGGDEQFF
TGTGCCAGCAGCGAAACTAGCGGGGGTGATGAGCAGTTCTTC
>-|-|TRBV20-1|TRBJ1-1|14
CSASRGGEVTEAFF
TGCAGTGCTAGTAGGGGGGGAGAGGTCACTGAAGCTTTCTTT
>-|-|TRBV7-2|TRBJ1-1|13
CASSLVGNTEAFF
TGTGCCAGCAGCTTAGTCGGGAACACTGAAGCTTTCTTT
>-|-|TRBV10-2|TRBJ2-1|13
CASSDTTYNEQFF
TGCGCCAGCAGCGACACCACCTACAATGAGCAGTTCTTC
>-|-|TRBV11-3|TRBJ2-1|15
CASSPGGSSYNEQFF
TGTGCCAGCAGCCCCGGCGGAAGCTCCTACAATGAGCAGTTCTTC
>once|-|TRBV5-5|TRBJ1-1|13
CASILVPGTEAFF
TGTGCCAGCATTCTTGTCCCGGGCACTGAAGCTTTCTTT
>few|-|TRBV2|TRBJ1-5|13
CASSRGPNQPQHF
TGTGCCAGCAGTCGAGGCCCCAATCAGCCCCAGCATTTT
>-|-|TRBV18|TRBJ1-1|13
CASSPSAVTEAFF
TGTGCCAGCTCCCCGTCGGCGGTCACTGAAGCTTTCTTT
>-|-|TRBV15|TRBJ2-3|13
CATIGQPTDTQYF
TGTGCCACCATCGGACAGCCCACAGATACGCAGTATTTT
>-|-|TRBV9|TRBJ2-3|14
CASSGGWSTDTQYF
TGTGCCAGCAGCGGAGGATGGAGCACAGATACGCAGTATTTT
>few|-|TRBV10-1|TRBJ1-4|12
CASSESRGKLFF
TGCGCCAGCAGTGAGTCGCGTGGAAAACTGTTTTTT
>-|-|TRBV3-1/TRBV3-2|TRBJ1-3|14
CASSLTPGGNTIYF
TGTGCCAGCAGCCTGACCCCAGGAGGAAACACCATATATTTT
>-|-|TRBV29-1|TRBJ2-1|14
CSVVGSGHINEQFF
TGCAGCGTTGTCGGGAGCGGTCATATCAATGAGCAGTTCTTC
>-|TRBD1|TRBV5-6|TRBJ2-1|14
CASRPGQGQSEQFF
TGTGCCAGCAGACCGGGACAGGGGCAGAGTGAGCAGTTCTTC
>-|TRBD2|TRBV29-1|TRBJ2-2|15
CSVAGLAGGTGELFF
TGCAGCGTAGCAGGACTAGCGGGAGGCACCGGGGAGCTGTTTTTT
>-|-|TRBV10-3|TRBJ2-7|12
CAIRSTAYEQYF
TGTGCCATCAGGTCCACAGCCTACGAGCAGTACTTC
>-|TRBD1|TRBV5-1|TRBJ1-1|17
CASSLRQGGGMNTEAFF
TGCGCCAGCAGCTTGAGACAGGGTGGGGGAATGAACACTGAAGCTTTCTTT
>-|-|TRBV9|TRBJ2-2|15
CASSVAGVVTGELFF
TGTGCCAGCAGCGTAGCGGGAGTTGTCACCGGGGAGCTGTTTTTT
>-|-|TRBV7-2|TRBJ2-1|13
CASSARAYNEQFF
TGTGCCAGCAGCGCACGGGCCTACAATGAGCAGTTCTTC
>-|TRBD1|TRBV20-1|TRBJ1-2|13
CSASRGQGDGYTF
TGCAGTGCTAGTCGGGGACAGGGGGATGGCTACACCTTC
>-|TRBD2|TRBV7-3|TRBJ2-1|15
CASSFSGRSYNEQFF
TGTGCCAGCAGCTTTAGCGGGAGATCCTACAATGAGCAGTTCTTC
>-|-|TRBV28|TRBJ2-2|15
CASIEETPGTGELFF
TGTGCCAGCATCGAGGAGACCCCGGGCACCGGGGAGCTGTTTTTT
>-|TRBD1|TRBV27|TRBJ2-7|15
CASRQLDRDVSEQYF
TGTGCCAGCAGACAATTGGACAGGGACGTCAGCGAGCAGTACTTC
>-|TRBD2|TRBV6-5|TRBJ2-1|15
CASSPGTSGYNEQFF
TGTGCCAGCAGTCCCGGGACTAGCGGCTACAATGAGCAGTTCTTC
>-|TRBD1|TRBV5-1|TRBJ1-5|15
CASSTGQGGNQPQHF
TGCGCCAGCAGCACCGGACAGGGAGGGAATCAGCCCCAGCATTTT
>-|TRBD1|TRBV5-1|TRBJ1-1|15
CASSLTQGAGTEAFF
TGCGCCAGCAGCTTAACACAGGGGGCGGGGACTGAAGCTTTCTTT
>-|-|TRBV2|TRBJ2-4|12
CASSETLGIQYF
TGTGCCAGCAGTGAAACCCTAGGCATTCAGTACTTC
>-|TRBD2|TRBV27|TRBJ2-7|15
CASRFVAGGSYEQYF
TGTGCCAGCAGGTTCGTAGCGGGAGGGTCCTACGAGCAGTACTTC
>-|TRBD2|TRBV4-3|TRBJ2-3|16
CASSPLNGGDTDTQYF
TGCGCCAGCAGCCCCCTGAACGGGGGGGACACAGATACGCAGTATTTT
>-|-|TRBV19|TRBJ1-3|15
CASGLRVGSGNTIYF
TGTGCCAGTGGGCTCAGGGTTGGTTCTGGAAACACCATATATTTT
>-|TRBD1|TRBV29-1|TRBJ2-7|14
CSVAGDRISYEQYF
TGCAGCGTGGCCGGGGACAGGATTTCCTACGAGCAGTACTTC
>once|TRBD1|TRBV7-2|TRBJ2-7|15
CASSISGTGGYEQYF
TGTGCCAGCAGCATATCCGGGACAGGGGGATACGAGCAGTACTTC
>-|-|TRBV18|TRBJ1-4|15
CASSLGQQDNEKLFF
TGTGCCAGCTCACTCGGACAGCAAGATAATGAAAAACTGTTTTTT